The 19 T cell receptor beta chains listed next were all sequenced from one sample in a study of response to subunit inactivated influenza vaccine. MiXCR, applied by TCRdb to the RT-PCR reads, yields one record per CDR3 protein. Of 550,000 to 800,000 distinct CDR3 sequences listed, 15% to 19% were seen once; the top ten hold 11%. This material consisted of PBMCs from blood, taken 11 to 12 days after vaccination. Receptor source: a man in his forties or fifties who received an inactivated influenza vaccine.

The table lists this clonotype with a few counts. V and J are TRBV5-1 and TRBJ2-3; the match to TRBD2 covers 7 bases. V shed 0 bases, J shed 3 bases, and the junction held 4 bases outside the gene matches. The CDR3 is made up of 15 amino acids. Germline CDR1 reads SGHRS; CDR2 reads YFSETQ. The CDR3 sequence is CASSLGGSHTDTQYF. In nucleotides, the CDR3 is TGCGCCAGCAGCTTGGGCGGGAGTCATACAGATACGCAGTATTTT.

The chain joins TRBV12-3 or TRBV12-4 to TRBJ1-1; D possibly corresponds to TRBD1 (6 bases). This CDR3 has 15 amino acids. V dropped 7 bases and J dropped 1 base, with 16 bases sitting between them. CDR3 coding DNA: TGTGCCAGCATCTTTCCGGGACACCGGAACACTGAAGCTTTCTTT. Translating it yields CASIFPGHRNTEAFF.

The sample holds a few counts of this clonotype. This sequence joins TRBV19 and TRBJ1-1, with D maybe TRBD1 (5 bases). V was pared by 7 bases and J by 0 bases, with 18 bases between. The CDR3 is made up of 16 amino acids. From germline, CDR1 is LNHDA and CDR2 SQIVND (reference sequence). The CDR3, as DNA: TGTGCCAGTACCTCGGGGTGGGGCAGGATGAACACTGAAGCTTTCTTT. This codes for CASTSGWGRMNTEAFF.

The sample holds a few counts of this clonotype. The chain joins TRBV29-1 to TRBJ2-5; possibly TRBD2 for D (5 bases). Germline V gene sequence: CDR1 SQVTM, CDR2 ANQGSEA. Between the trimmed V and J ends, which lost 4 bases and 5 bases, there was a span of 14 bases. The length of the CDR3 is 13 residues. CDR3 in amino acids: CSVGAVPGETQYF. The CDR3 DNA is TGCAGCGTTGGGGCCGTCCCGGGGGAGACCCAGTACTTC. The full variable domain, in which reference TRBV29-1 and TRBJ2-5 provide the parts outside the CDR3, is SAVISQKPSRDICQRGTSLTIQCQVDSQVTMMFWYRQQPGQSLTLIATANQGSEATYESGFVIDKFPISRPNLTFSTLTVSNMSPEDSSIYLCSVGAVPGETQYFGPGTRLLVL.

This clonotype was recorded a few times. The V call is TRBV11-2, the J call TRBJ2-1; D gene ambiguous. Trimming stripped 5 bases from V and 0 bases from J, with 11 bases between. Looked up from germline, CDR1 is SGHAT and CDR2 is FQNNGV. The CDR3 has 15 amino acids. CDR3 sequence: CASSPVWSSYNEQFF. In DNA form, the CDR3 reads TGTGCCAGCAGCCCCGTGTGGAGCTCCTACAATGAGCAGTTCTTC.

This clonotype was recorded many times. The chain has TRBV7-9 and TRBJ1-2, with a possible D match to TRBD1 (6 bases). The ends were cut back, 3 bases at V and 7 bases at J, with 18 bases in the middle. The CDR3 sequence is 15 residues long. Per the germline V gene, CDR1 is SEHNR and CDR2 is FQNEAQ (reference sequence). CDR3 sequence reads: CASSFRDPGQVGYTF. CDR3 DNA: TGTGCCAGCAGCTTCAGGGACCCGGGACAAGTTGGCTACACCTTC.

The rearrangement uses TRBV3-1 and TRBJ2-3, with 7 bases matching TRBD2. V dropped 0 bases and J dropped 0; count of bases not matched to a gene: 6. The germline CDR1 and CDR2 sequences are LGHDT and YNNKEL (reference sequence). The CDR3 is 17 residues long. CDR3 in amino acids: CASSQDPGAGSTDTQYF. DNA of the CDR3: TGTGCCAGCAGCCAAGATCCGGGAGCGGGAAGCACAGATACGCAGTATTTT.

The chain is built from TRBV27 and TRBJ1-2; no firm D call. Trimming pared 5 bases from V and 8 bases from J, leaving 12 bases between. The CDR3 sequence is 12 residues long. Germline CDR1 MNHEY, CDR2 SMNVEV (reference sequence). CDR3 DNA: TGTGCCAGCAGTCCTGACCGCTACGGCTACACCTTC. Protein sequence: CASSPDRYGYTF.

The table lists this clonotype with many counts. V and J are TRBV29-1 and TRBJ2-1, with 7 bases identical to TRBD1. V lost 8 bases to trimming and J lost 9 bases; unmatched junction nucleotides: 7. CDR1 is SQVTM and CDR2 is ANQGSEA in the germline V gene. CDR3 length: 11 amino acids. Here the CDR3 DNA reads TGCAGCACCAGACAGGGAACTGAGCAGTTCTTC. Protein sequence: CSTRQGTEQFF.

This chain connects TRBV2 to TRBJ2-6; D is ambiguous. Germline V gene data show CDR1 as SNHLY and CDR2 as FYNNEI. CDR3 length: 16 residues. V lost 7 bases, J lost 3 bases, and 16 bases lay in between. CDR3 DNA: TGTGCCAGCACGCGAGTGATTGGGGTTGGGGCCAACGTCCTGACTTTC. It translates to CASTRVIGVGANVLTF.

This chain uses TRBV20-1 with TRBJ2-5; 11 positions match TRBD2. CDR1 DFQATT and CDR2 SNEGSKA come from the germline V gene (reference sequence). The junction had 7 bases not matched to a gene; V was cut back by 5 bases and J by 5 bases. The CDR3 extends over 14 amino acids. CDR3 region: CSAVAGGPGETQYF. CDR3 nucleotides: TGCAGTGCTGTAGCGGGAGGGCCGGGGGAGACCCAGTACTTC.

This clonotype was recorded a few times. This rearrangement joins TRBV3-1 to TRBJ2-1, with 8 bases lining up with TRBD1. This CDR3 spans 14 amino acids. J gave up 7 bases and V 2 bases, and 4 bases lay outside the gene matches. Germline CDR1 LGHDT, CDR2 YNNKEL (reference sequence). CDR3 sequence reads: CASSQTGQGNEQFF. The CDR3 coding sequence is TGTGCCAGCAGCCAAACTGGACAGGGTAATGAGCAGTTCTTC.

This clonotype was seen a few times. The V gene is TRBV7-9, the J gene TRBJ2-1, with TRBD2 matching 7 bases. From germline, CDR1 is SEHNR and CDR2 FQNEAQ (reference sequence). V was clipped by 2 bases and J by 5 bases; unmatched bases: 6. This CDR3 region has 15 residues. As DNA, the CDR3 is TGTGCCAGCAGCTTACGCGGGAGTACCCACAATGAGCAGTTCTTC. This translates into CASSLRGSTHNEQFF.

The CDR3 here is CSALWVRANSPLHF. The DNA for the CDR3 is TGCAGTGCCCTCTGGGTAAGAGCTAATTCACCCCTCCACTTT. This rearrangement joins TRBV20-1 to TRBJ1-6, with D unclear. V gave up 6 bases and J gave up 6 bases, with 15 bases separating them. CDR1 is DFQATT and CDR2 is SNEGSKA in the germline V gene (reference sequence). This CDR3 spans 14 amino acids.

This clonotype was seen a handful of times. This chain's CDR3 is CATSASDSPNTEAFF. The DNA for the CDR3 is TGTGCCACCAGTGCCAGTGACAGCCCGAACACTGAAGCTTTCTTT. V usage is TRBV24-1 and J usage is TRBJ1-1, with D possibly being TRBD1 (5 bases). The ends were cut back, 5 bases at V and 1 base at J, with 13 bases in the middle. CDR1 KGHDR and CDR2 SFDVKD come from the germline V gene. CDR3 length: 15 amino acids.

This clonotype was detected a few times. The chain employs TRBV9 and TRBJ1-2; D possibly corresponds to TRBD1 (5 bases). Trimming removed 3 bases at V and 0 bases at J, with 12 bases between. The CDR3 contains 15 residues. CDR1 is SGDLS, CDR2 YYNGEE, per germline. This CDR3 is CASSGGRKANYGYTF. CDR3 bases: TGTGCCAGCAGCGGGGGACGGAAAGCTAACTATGGCTACACCTTC.

This clonotype was counted a few times. The CDR3: CASSLGDRDLYEQYF. CDR3 DNA sequence: TGTGCCAGCAGCTTGGGGGACAGGGATCTATACGAGCAGTACTTC. This chain links TRBV5-6 with TRBJ2-7; TRBD1 matches 9 bases. CDR3 length equals 15 residues. V lost 0 bases to trimming and J lost 4 bases; unmatched junction nucleotides: 5. CDR1 SGHDT and CDR2 YYEEEE come from the germline V gene.

The CDR3 here is CASNPNRGWNYGYTF. For the CDR3, the DNA is TGCGCCAGCAACCCAAACCGCGGGTGGAACTATGGCTACACCTTC. This chain uses TRBV4-1 with TRBJ1-2; D is unclear. In germline, CDR1 is MGHRA, CDR2 YSYEKL. V was clipped by 7 bases and J by 2 bases, with 17 bases between them. This CDR3 has 15 residues.

The chain couples TRBV27 to TRBJ1-6, with TRBD1 matching 7 bases. The CDR3 runs 17 residues. Germline CDR1 MNHEY, CDR2 SMNVEV (reference sequence). The J segment lost 0 bases and the V segment lost 6 bases, leaving 8 bases of the junction unmatched. The CDR3 sequence: CASSSGQLPSYNSPLHF. The CDR3 coding sequence is TGTGCCAGCAGCTCGGGACAGCTTCCCTCCTATAATTCACCCCTCCACTTT.